This record concerns one TCR beta chain sequence. Antigen: not known. The germline and genes are mouse ones. The CDR3 goes on 4 residues after the read ends, and that part is filled in from the germline J gene. This sample is drawn from a study of CD8+ T cells in alopecia areata. Extraction of RNA preceded its reverse transcription into cDNA, which served as the sequencing template. Libraries were prepared by immunoSEQ multiplex PCR; TCRdb keeps only in-frame clonotypes and omits some of them. The specimen has some 110,000 clones, none found just once. The study, taken as a whole, reports: More clonal than normal scalp was lesional scalp, particularly alopecia totalis/universalis.

The CDR3 runs 14 residues. V gave up 6 bases and J gave up 3 bases, with 13 bases separating them. Germline CDR1 MSHET, CDR2 SYDVDS. The sample comprised lesional skin. This clonotype originated in a C3H/HeJ mouse with alopecia areata. The MHC haplotype of the strain is H2-k. The chain links TRBV29 to TRBJ2-5; D might be TRBD1 (6 bases). The CDR3 DNA, read in part, is TGTGCTAGCAGGCCGTCGGACAGACAAGAC. This gives the protein CASRPSDRQD. The complete CDR3 protein is CASRPSDRQDTQYF.